Shown below are 9 T cell receptor beta chains from a single sample sequenced in a study of control samples from healthy donors and cancer patients. Data came from immunoSEQ multiplex PCR; TCRdb stores just in-frame clones and leaves some out. The sample lists about 160,000 clones, roughly 94% occurring once. Material for sequencing was PBMCs. These receptors all stem from a man in his fifties or sixties with colorectal cancer.

The CDR3 DNA is TGTGCCAGCAGTGAAGGACAGATCCAAGAGACCCAGTACTTC. Translation gives CASSEGQIQETQYF. V and J are TRBV6-1 and TRBJ2-5; D possibly corresponds to TRBD1 (5 bases). This CDR3 region has 14 residues. The germline V and J ends were trimmed by 1 base and 1 base, with 7 bases remaining between them. Looked up from germline, CDR1 is MNHNS and CDR2 is SASEGT.

J is TRBJ2-1 and V is TRBV18; TRBD2 is a possible D gene (7 bases). CDR3 size: 14 residues. Trimming pared 3 bases from V and 8 bases from J, leaving 14 bases between. CDR1 and CDR2 (germline): KGHSH, LQKENI. CDR3 in amino acids: CASSPRGGAYEQFF. CDR3 in DNA: TGTGCCAGCTCACCTCGAGGGGGGGCCTATGAGCAGTTCTTC.

The J gene is TRBJ2-2, the V gene TRBV7-9; TRBD1 agrees at 9 bases. Losses at the gene ends were 4 bases for V and 6 bases for J; bases not matched to a gene: 9. The CDR3 loop spans 16 amino acids. Germline loops: CDR1 SEHNR, CDR2 FQNEAQ (reference sequence). For the CDR3, the DNA is TGTGCCAGCAGCTGGGCCGGGACAGGGAGTCCCGGGGAGCTGTTTTTT. Amino acids: CASSWAGTGSPGELFF. Drawing the rest from reference TRBV7-9 and TRBJ2-2, the complete variable domain is DTGVSQNPRHKITKRGQNVTFRCDPISEHNRLYWYRQTLGQGPEFLTYFQNEAQLEKSRLLSDRFSAERPKGSFSTLEIQRTEQGDSAMYLCASSWAGTGSPGELFFGEGSRLTVL.

The gene calls are TRBV27 and TRBJ1-3, with D possibly TRBD1 on 5 matching bases. This CDR3 is 14 amino acids long. The V and J ends lost 5 bases and 1 base respectively, with 9 bases between them. Germline V gene data show CDR1 as MNHEY and CDR2 as SMNVEV (reference sequence). DNA for the CDR3: TGTGCCAGCAGTCGGGGGGTATCTGGAAACACCATATATTTT. Protein product: CASSRGVSGNTIYF.

The chain recombines TRBV5-4 with TRBJ2-1; D is ambiguous. Germline V CDR1 and CDR2: SGHNT, YYREEE (reference sequence). V shed 4 bases and J shed 6 bases, with 8 bases lying between them. This CDR3 has 12 amino acids. CDR3 nucleotides: TGTGCCAGCAGCCCCTACCTCAATGAGCAGTTCTTC. Translation: CASSPYLNEQFF. Supplemented by reference TRBV5-4 and TRBJ2-1, the full variable domain reads ETGVTQSPTHLIKTRGQQVTLRCSSQSGHNTVSWYQQALGQGPQFIFQYYREEENGRGNFPPRFSGLQFPNYSSELNVNALELDDSALYLCASSPYLNEQFFGPGTRLTVL.

The chain links TRBV18 to TRBJ2-7; D is uncertain. There are 13 residues in the CDR3. Germline values: CDR1 KGHSH, CDR2 LQKENI. Trimming stripped 1 base from V and 2 bases from J, with 6 bases between. The CDR3, as DNA: TGTGCCAGCTCACCACAGGCCACCTACGAGCAGTACTTC. It is translated as CASSPQATYEQYF. Based on the CDR3 plus reference TRBV18 and TRBJ2-7, the full variable domain is NAGVMQNPRHLVRRRGQEARLRCSPMKGHSHVYWYRQLPEEGLKFMVYLQKENIIDESGMPKERFSAEFPKEGPSILRIQQVVRGDSAAYFCASSPQATYEQYFGPGTRLTVT.

The genes are TRBV5-1 and TRBJ1-6, with no clear D. The CDR3 has 14 amino acids. Germline lookup yields CDR1 SGHRS and CDR2 YFSETQ. The V end lost 2 bases, the J end lost 7 bases, and 10 bases lay between the germline ends. CDR3 protein: CASSLVSPNSPLHF. Here the CDR3 DNA reads TGCGCCAGCAGCTTAGTAAGTCCCAATTCACCCCTCCACTTT.

The rearrangement links TRBV7-9 to TRBJ1-1; D not certain. V was shortened by 1 base and J by 10 bases, with 13 bases between the two germline ends. CDR1 is SEHNR and CDR2 is FQNEAQ in the germline V gene (reference sequence). This CDR3 comprises 13 residues. CDR3 protein: CASSLVQPSGAFF. As DNA, the CDR3 is TGTGCCAGCAGCTTAGTCCAACCGTCTGGAGCTTTCTTT.

The gene calls are TRBV7-9 and TRBJ1-3; TRBD1 might be the D (6 bases). There are 13 residues in the CDR3. V was pared by 11 bases and J by 2 bases, with 13 bases between. Germline CDR1 reads SEHNR; CDR2 reads FQNEAQ (reference sequence). The CDR3 region is CAGGGGPGNTIYF. The DNA of the CDR3 is TGTGCCGGGGGAGGGGGGCCTGGAAACACCATATATTTT.